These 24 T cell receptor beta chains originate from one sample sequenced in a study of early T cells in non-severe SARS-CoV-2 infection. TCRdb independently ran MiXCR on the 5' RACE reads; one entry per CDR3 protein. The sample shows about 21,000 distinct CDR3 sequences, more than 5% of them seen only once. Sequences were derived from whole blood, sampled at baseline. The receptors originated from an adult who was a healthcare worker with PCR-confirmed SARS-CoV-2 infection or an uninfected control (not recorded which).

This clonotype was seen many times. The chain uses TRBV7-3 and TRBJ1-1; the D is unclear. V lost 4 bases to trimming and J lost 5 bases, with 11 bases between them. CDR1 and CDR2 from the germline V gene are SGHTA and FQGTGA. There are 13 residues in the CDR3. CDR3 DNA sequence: TGTGCCAGCAGCTCGGGCCGAGGTACTGAAGCTTTCTTT. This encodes CASSSGRGTEAFF.

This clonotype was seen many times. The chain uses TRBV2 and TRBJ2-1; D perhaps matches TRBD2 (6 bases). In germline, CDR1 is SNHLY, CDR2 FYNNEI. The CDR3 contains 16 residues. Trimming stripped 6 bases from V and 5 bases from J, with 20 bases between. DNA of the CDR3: TGTGCCAGCAGCGGAAGATCCGCCGGGGGACACAATGAGCAGTTCTTC. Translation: CASSGRSAGGHNEQFF.

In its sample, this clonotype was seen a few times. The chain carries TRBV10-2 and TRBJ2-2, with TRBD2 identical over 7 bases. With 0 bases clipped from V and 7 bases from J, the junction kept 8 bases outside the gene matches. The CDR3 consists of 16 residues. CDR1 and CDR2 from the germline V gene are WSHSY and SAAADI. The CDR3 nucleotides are TGCGCCAGCAGTGAGTCGAGCGGGGCCTGGATCGGGGAGCTGTTTTTT. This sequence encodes CASSESSGAWIGELFF.

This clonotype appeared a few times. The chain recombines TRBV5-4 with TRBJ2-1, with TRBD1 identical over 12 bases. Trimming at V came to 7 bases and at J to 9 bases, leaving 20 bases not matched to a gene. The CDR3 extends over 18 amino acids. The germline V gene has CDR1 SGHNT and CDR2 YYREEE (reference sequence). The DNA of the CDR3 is TGTGCCAGCCGATCCCGGGACAGGGGGCGTTTAACACACAGTGAGCAGTTCTTC. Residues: CASRSRDRGRLTHSEQFF.

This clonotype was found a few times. The CDR3 sequence is CASSKEIERGYTF. CDR3 nucleotides: TGTGCCAGTAGCAAGGAGATTGAGCGTGGCTACACCTTC. This sequence joins TRBV19 and TRBJ1-2; unclear D gene. Trimming took 6 bases from V and 7 from J, leaving 15 bases between them. The CDR3 is 13 amino acids. Looked up from germline, CDR1 is LNHDA and CDR2 is SQIVND (reference sequence).

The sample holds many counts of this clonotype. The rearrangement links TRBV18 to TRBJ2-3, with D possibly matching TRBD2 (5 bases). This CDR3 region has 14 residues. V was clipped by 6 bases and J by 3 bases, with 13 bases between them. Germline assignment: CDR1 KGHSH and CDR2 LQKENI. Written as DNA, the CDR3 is TGTGCCAGCTCGCCAGCGGCAAGTACAGATACGCAGTATTTT. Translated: CASSPAASTDTQYF.

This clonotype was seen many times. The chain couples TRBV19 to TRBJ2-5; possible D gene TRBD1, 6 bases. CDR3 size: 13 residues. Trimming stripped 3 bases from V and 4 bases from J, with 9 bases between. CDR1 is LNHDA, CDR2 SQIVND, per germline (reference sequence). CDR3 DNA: TGTGCCAGTAGTATGTCAGGGGCAGAGACCCAGTACTTC. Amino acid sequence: CASSMSGAETQYF.

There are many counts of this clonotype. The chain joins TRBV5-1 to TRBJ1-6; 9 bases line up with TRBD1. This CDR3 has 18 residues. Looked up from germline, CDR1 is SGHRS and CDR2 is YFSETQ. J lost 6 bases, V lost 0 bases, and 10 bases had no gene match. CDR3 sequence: CASSLGAQGASPNSPLHF. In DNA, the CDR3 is TGCGCCAGCAGCTTGGGAGCACAGGGGGCGTCCCCTAATTCACCCCTCCACTTT.

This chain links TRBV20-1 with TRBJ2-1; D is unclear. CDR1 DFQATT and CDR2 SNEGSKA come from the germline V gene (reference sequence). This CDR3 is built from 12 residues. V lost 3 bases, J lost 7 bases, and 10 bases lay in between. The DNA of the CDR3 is TGCAGTGCTAGTTCCTATCAAAATGAGCAGTTCTTC. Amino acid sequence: CSASSYQNEQFF.

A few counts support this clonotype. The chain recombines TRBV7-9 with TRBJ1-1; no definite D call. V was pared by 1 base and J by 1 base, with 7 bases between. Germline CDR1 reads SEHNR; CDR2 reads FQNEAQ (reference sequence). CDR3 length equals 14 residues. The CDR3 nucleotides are TGTGCCAGCAGCTTAGATTACCGGAACACTGAAGCTTTCTTT. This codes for CASSLDYRNTEAFF.

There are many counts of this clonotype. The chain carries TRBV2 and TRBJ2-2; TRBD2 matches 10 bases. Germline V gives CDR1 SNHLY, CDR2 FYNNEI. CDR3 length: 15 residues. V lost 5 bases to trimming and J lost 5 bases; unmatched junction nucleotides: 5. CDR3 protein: CASSSTSGSTGELFF. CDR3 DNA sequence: TGTGCCAGCAGTTCGACTAGCGGGTCGACCGGGGAGCTGTTTTTT.

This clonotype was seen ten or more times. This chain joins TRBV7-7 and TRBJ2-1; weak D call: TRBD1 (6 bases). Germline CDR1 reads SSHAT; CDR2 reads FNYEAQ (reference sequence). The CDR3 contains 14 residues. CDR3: CATQETGNSNEQFF. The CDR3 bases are TGTGCTACCCAGGAGACAGGTAATTCCAATGAGCAGTTCTTC.

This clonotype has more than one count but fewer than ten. This CDR3 is CASRLAGASEQFF. The CDR3 DNA follows: TGTGCCAGCAGACTAGCGGGGGCCAGTGAGCAGTTCTTC. The genes are TRBV6-2 or TRBV6-3 and TRBJ2-1; 11 positions match TRBD2. The CDR3 length is 13 residues. V gave up 6 bases and J gave up 9 bases; unmatched junction bases: 4. Looked up from germline, CDR1 is MNHEY and CDR2 is SVGEGT.

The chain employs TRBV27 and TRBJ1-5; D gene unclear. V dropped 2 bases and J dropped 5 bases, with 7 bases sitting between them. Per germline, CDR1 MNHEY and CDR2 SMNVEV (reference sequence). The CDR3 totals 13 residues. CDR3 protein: CASSLSGHQPQHF. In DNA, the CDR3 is TGTGCCAGCAGTTTAAGCGGCCATCAGCCCCAGCATTTT.

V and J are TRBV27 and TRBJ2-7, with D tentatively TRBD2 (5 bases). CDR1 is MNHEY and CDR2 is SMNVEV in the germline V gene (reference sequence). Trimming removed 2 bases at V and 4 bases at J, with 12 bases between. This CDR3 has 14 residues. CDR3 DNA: TGTGCCAGCAGTTTAATGGCGGGTGCGTACGAGCAGTACTTC. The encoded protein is CASSLMAGAYEQYF.

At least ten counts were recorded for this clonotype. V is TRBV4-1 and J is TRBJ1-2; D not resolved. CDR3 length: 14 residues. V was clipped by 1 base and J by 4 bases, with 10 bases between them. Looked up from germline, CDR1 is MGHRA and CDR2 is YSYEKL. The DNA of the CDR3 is TGCGCCAGCAGCCAAGCCGCCGCGTTCTATGGCTACACCTTC. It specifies CASSQAAAFYGYTF.

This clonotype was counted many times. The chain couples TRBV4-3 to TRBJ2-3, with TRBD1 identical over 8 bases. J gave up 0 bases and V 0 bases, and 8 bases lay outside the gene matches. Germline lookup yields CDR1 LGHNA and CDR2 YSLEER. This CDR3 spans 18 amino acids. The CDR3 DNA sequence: TGCGCCAGCAGCCAAGATTTATGGCAGGGGGCAAGCACAGATACGCAGTATTTT. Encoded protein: CASSQDLWQGASTDTQYF.

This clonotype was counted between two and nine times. The CDR3 region is CASSANGRADTQYF. CDR3 DNA: TGTGCCAGCAGCGCTAACGGGCGGGCAGATACGCAGTATTTT. The rearrangement uses TRBV9 and TRBJ2-3; tentatively, D is TRBD2 (5 bases). The V gene lost 3 bases and the J gene lost 4 bases, with 12 bases spanning the gap. This CDR3 is 14 amino acids long. Germline V gives CDR1 SGDLS, CDR2 YYNGEE.

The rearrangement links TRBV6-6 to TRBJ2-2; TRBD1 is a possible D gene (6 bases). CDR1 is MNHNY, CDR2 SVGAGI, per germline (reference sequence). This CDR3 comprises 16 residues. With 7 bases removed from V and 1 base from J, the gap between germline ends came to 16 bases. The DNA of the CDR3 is TGTGCCAGCACCCTCGAAAAACAGGGGAACACCGGGGAGCTGTTTTTT. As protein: CASTLEKQGNTGELFF.

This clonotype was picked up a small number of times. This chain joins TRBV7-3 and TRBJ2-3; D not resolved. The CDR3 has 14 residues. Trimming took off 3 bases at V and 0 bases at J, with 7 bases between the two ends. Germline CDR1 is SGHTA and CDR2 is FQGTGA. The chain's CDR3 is CASSLGLSTDTQYF. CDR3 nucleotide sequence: TGTGCCAGCAGCTTGGGTCTTAGCACAGATACGCAGTATTTT.

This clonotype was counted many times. In nucleotides, the CDR3 is TGTGCCAGCAGCTCGGACAGGGGAGTACAGTACTTC. Its translation is CASSSDRGVQYF. The chain joins TRBV11-2 to TRBJ2-5; TRBD1 matches 9 bases. CDR1 and CDR2 (germline): SGHAT, FQNNGV. After removal of 4 bases from V and 11 bases from J, the junction contained 5 bases not matched to a gene. CDR3 size: 12 residues.

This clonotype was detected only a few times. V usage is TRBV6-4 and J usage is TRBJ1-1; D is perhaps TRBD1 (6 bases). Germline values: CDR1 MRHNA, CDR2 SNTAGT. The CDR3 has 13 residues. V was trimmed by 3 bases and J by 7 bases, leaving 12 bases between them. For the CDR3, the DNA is TGTGCCAGCAGTGAAGGGGGTCTGGGTGAAGCTTTCTTT. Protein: CASSEGGLGEAFF.

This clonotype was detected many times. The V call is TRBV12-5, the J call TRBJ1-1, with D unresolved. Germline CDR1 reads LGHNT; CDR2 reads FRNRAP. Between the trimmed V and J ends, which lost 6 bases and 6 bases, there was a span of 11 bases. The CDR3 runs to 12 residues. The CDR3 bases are TGTGCTAGTGGCCTTTCTTCTGCTGAAGCTTTCTTT. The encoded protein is CASGLSSAEAFF. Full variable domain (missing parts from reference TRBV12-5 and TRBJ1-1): DARVTQTPRHKVTEMGQEVTMRCQPILGHNTVFWYRQTMMQGLELLAYFRNRAPLDDSGMPKDRFSAEMPDATLATLKIQPSEPRDSAVYFCASGLSSAEAFFGQGTRLTVV.

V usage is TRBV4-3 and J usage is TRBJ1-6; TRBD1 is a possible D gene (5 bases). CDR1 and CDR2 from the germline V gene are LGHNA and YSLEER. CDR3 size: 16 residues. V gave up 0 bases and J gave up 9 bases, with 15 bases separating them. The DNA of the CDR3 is TGCGCCAGCAGCCAAGAAATGACGGCAGGGACTTCACCCCTCCACTTT. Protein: CASSQEMTAGTSPLHF.